These 22 T cell receptor beta chains originate from one sample sequenced in a study of blood T cell repertoires in COVID-19. Using immunoSEQ multiplex PCR, the repertoire was profiled, and TCRdb retains in-frame clones only, with some absent. The sample contains 150,000 or so clones, 83% of which appear only once. Sample: peripheral blood. These receptors were obtained from a woman aged 60-75 years with COVID-19, enrolled during active disease.

The chain recombines TRBV9 with TRBJ1-3, with TRBD1 identical over 9 bases. Germline V lookup: CDR1 SGDLS, CDR2 YYNGEE. V lost 6 bases, J lost 1 base, and 5 bases stayed unmatched. The CDR3 spans 15 residues. The chain's CDR3 is CASTRGQGSGNTIYF. CDR3 DNA sequence: TGTGCCAGCACGCGGGGACAGGGATCTGGAAACACCATATATTTT.

The chain carries TRBV5-6 and TRBJ2-1; 12 bases are shared with TRBD1. V was clipped by 1 base and J by 8 bases; unmatched bases: 13. There are 18 residues in the CDR3. The germline gives CDR1 SGHDT, CDR2 YYEEEE. CDR3 residues: CASSLSKARGQGAYEQFF. The DNA for the CDR3 is TGTGCCAGCAGCTTGTCAAAGGCCCGGGGACAGGGGGCGTATGAGCAGTTCTTC.

This clone was detected only a few times. The chain is built from TRBV10-3 and TRBJ2-5; 10 nucleotides align to TRBD1. J lost 5 bases, V lost 7 bases, and 10 bases had no gene match. The length of the CDR3 is 15 residues. Germline CDR1 reads ENHRY; CDR2 reads SYGVKD. CDR3 nucleotides: TGTGCCATCAACTCCGGGACAGGGGATAGGGAGACCCAGTACTTC. Its protein is CAINSGTGDRETQYF.

V and J are TRBV7-9 and TRBJ1-2, with D possibly matching TRBD1 (5 bases). Deletions cut 5 bases from V and 8 bases from J, with 18 bases between. The CDR3 runs to 14 residues. The germline gives CDR1 SEHNR, CDR2 FQNEAQ (reference sequence). This CDR3 is CASSPSDMLEGYTF. The DNA for the CDR3 is TGTGCCAGCAGCCCCTCGGACATGTTAGAGGGCTACACCTTC.

The chain links TRBV7-2 to TRBJ1-6; 11 nucleotides match TRBD1. V lost 5 bases, J lost 9 bases, and 9 bases stayed unmatched. This CDR3 has 16 residues. CDR1 and CDR2 from the germline V gene are SGHTA and FQGNSA. CDR3 nucleotide sequence: TGTGCCAGCAGCCTAAGGACAGGGGGCGTTTCTTCACCCCTCCACTTT. It specifies CASSLRTGGVSSPLHF.

The V call is TRBV29-1, the J call TRBJ1-2; no definite D call. CDR3 length: 17 amino acids. V shed 0 bases and J shed 0 bases, with 17 bases lying between them. From germline, CDR1 is SQVTM and CDR2 ANQGSEA. The CDR3 region is CSVEDQAGGKANYGYTF. The CDR3 DNA reads as TGCAGCGTTGAAGATCAAGCGGGAGGGAAGGCTAACTATGGCTACACCTTC.

The chain employs TRBV5-1 and TRBJ1-1, with D tentatively TRBD1 (6 bases). In germline, CDR1 is SGHRS, CDR2 YFSETQ. The V end lost 7 bases, the J end lost 1 base, and 17 bases lay between the germline ends. The CDR3 totals 15 residues. The CDR3 nucleotides are TGCGCCAGCGGAGTCAGACAGGCCGGGAACACTGAAGCTTTCTTT. Residues: CASGVRQAGNTEAFF.

The rearrangement uses TRBV10-1 and TRBJ1-1; D ambiguous. Germline CDR1 is WNHNN and CDR2 is SYGVQD (reference sequence). The ends were cut back, 3 bases at V and 3 bases at J, with 11 bases in the middle. This CDR3 has 14 residues. The CDR3 sequence: CASSDGQTHTEAFF. The CDR3 coding sequence is TGCGCCAGCAGTGATGGGCAGACCCACACTGAAGCTTTCTTT.

This chain connects TRBV6-6 to TRBJ2-5; 8 nucleotides match TRBD1. The V segment lost 8 bases and the J segment 4 bases; nucleotides outside the gene matches: 9. The CDR3 runs 14 residues. The germline V gene has CDR1 MNHNY and CDR2 SVGAGI (reference sequence). This chain's CDR3 is CASWAGQGVETQYF. CDR3 nucleotides: TGTGCCAGCTGGGCAGGACAGGGTGTAGAGACCCAGTACTTC.

This rearrangement joins TRBV7-9 to TRBJ2-7, with 7 bases aligning to TRBD1. CDR1 and CDR2 (germline): SEHNR, FQNEAQ (reference sequence). V gave up 4 bases and J gave up 0 bases; unmatched junction bases: 9. The CDR3 extends over 16 amino acids. This CDR3 reads CASSSPGQPSSYEQYF. DNA of the CDR3: TGTGCCAGCAGCTCCCCGGGACAGCCAAGCTCCTACGAGCAGTACTTC.

The chain joins TRBV19 to TRBJ1-2; the D is unclear. The CDR3 extends over 13 amino acids. From germline, CDR1 is LNHDA and CDR2 SQIVND (reference sequence). V lost 6 bases and J 8 bases, leaving 16 bases between the germline ends. The CDR3 here is CASSLIATGGYTF. The CDR3, as DNA: TGTGCCAGTAGCTTGATCGCTACGGGGGGCTACACCTTC.

With regard to this clone: Other DNA sequences within the sample encode an identical CDR3. The chain employs TRBV9 and TRBJ1-2; D remains unclear. This CDR3 has 13 amino acids. The V and J ends lost 0 bases and 2 bases respectively, with 5 bases between them. Germline V gene data show CDR1 as SGDLS and CDR2 as YYNGEE. CDR3 sequence: CASSVELNYGYTF. CDR3 sequence (DNA): TGTGCCAGCAGCGTAGAACTAAACTATGGCTACACCTTC. The full variable domain, in which reference TRBV9 and TRBJ1-2 provide the parts outside the CDR3, is DSGVTQTPKHLITATGQRVTLRCSPRSGDLSVYWYQQSLDQGLQFLIQYYNGEERAKGNILERFSAQQFPDLHSELNLSSLELGDSALYFCASSVELNYGYTFGSGTRLTVV.

Written as DNA, the CDR3 is TGTGCCAGCAGCTCGGGACTAGCGGGACTCAATGAGCAGTTCTTC. Translation: CASSSGLAGLNEQFF. The chain has TRBV5-5 and TRBJ2-1; 13 bases are a match to TRBD2. Unmatched junction bases numbered 3, after V lost 3 bases and J lost 6 bases. This CDR3 is built from 15 residues. CDR1 is SGHKS and CDR2 is YYEKEE in the germline V gene (reference sequence).

V usage is TRBV5-6 and J usage is TRBJ2-1; the D is unclear. The CDR3 has 13 residues. V lost 4 bases and J lost 1, with 6 bases in between. Germline V gene sequence: CDR1 SGHDT, CDR2 YYEEEE. The CDR3: CASSGLSYNEQFF. In nucleotides, the CDR3 is TGTGCCAGCAGCGGCCTGTCCTACAATGAGCAGTTCTTC.

This chain uses TRBV6-4 with TRBJ1-4; unclear D gene. From germline, CDR1 is MRHNA and CDR2 SNTAGT. Trimming took 4 bases from V and 8 from J, leaving 11 bases between them. The length of the CDR3 is 13 residues. The CDR3 here is CASSAEKEEKLFF. In nucleotides, the CDR3 is TGTGCCAGCAGTGCGGAGAAGGAGGAAAAACTGTTTTTT.

The V call is TRBV19, the J call TRBJ1-1; a possible D gene is TRBD1 (6 bases). Germline loops: CDR1 LNHDA, CDR2 SQIVND (reference sequence). The CDR3 loop spans 13 amino acids. V was trimmed by 7 bases and J by 1 base, leaving 10 bases between them. CDR3 sequence (DNA): TGTGCCAGTACCCTGGACAGGAACACTGAAGCTTTCTTT. It codes for CASTLDRNTEAFF.

This chain uses TRBV13 with TRBJ1-3; D remains ambiguous. The V gene lost 4 bases and the J gene lost 0 bases, with 4 bases spanning the gap. This CDR3 region has 13 residues. Germline V gives CDR1 PRHDT, CDR2 FYEKMQ (reference sequence). The CDR3 DNA follows: TGTGCCAGCAGCTACAACTCTGGAAACACCATATATTTT. Protein product: CASSYNSGNTIYF.

The DNA of the CDR3 is TGTGCCAGCAGGGGCGGGGGACAGGGTCTTATTAACACTGAAGCTTTCTTT. This codes for CASRGGGQGLINTEAFF. This chain uses TRBV11-2 with TRBJ1-1; 9 positions agree with TRBD1. This CDR3 spans 17 amino acids. Looked up from germline, CDR1 is SGHAT and CDR2 is FQNNGV. The V gene end was trimmed by 6 bases and the J gene end by 2 bases; junction bases not matched to a gene: 13.

The chain joins TRBV5-1 to TRBJ1-6; D is ambiguous. The CDR3 is 13 amino acids. CDR1 is SGHRS, CDR2 YFSETQ, per germline. Trimming took 1 base from V and 5 from J, leaving 4 bases between them. CDR3: CASSLIDNSPLHF. CDR3 coding DNA: TGCGCCAGCAGCTTGATAGATAATTCACCCCTCCACTTT.

The chain combines TRBV6-5 with TRBJ2-4; a possible D gene is TRBD1 (5 bases). Trimming took 10 bases from V and 0 from J, leaving 16 bases between them. The CDR3 spans 15 residues. CDR1 is MNHEY and CDR2 is SVGAGI in the germline V gene. CDR3 sequence reads: CATQGTELAKNIQYF. The CDR3 nucleotides are TGTGCCACCCAGGGAACGGAACTAGCCAAAAACATTCAGTACTTC.

Of note for this clone: The sample holds other DNA sequences that translate to the same CDR3. V usage is TRBV25-1 and J usage is TRBJ2-7, with TRBD2 matching over 11 bases. There are 14 residues in the CDR3. Germline values: CDR1 MGHDK, CDR2 SYGVNS. The V segment lost 4 bases and the J segment 6 bases; nucleotides outside the gene matches: 5. DNA for the CDR3: TGTGCCAGCAGTGGGACTAGCGGGCCCGGCGAGCAGTACTTC. Translation: CASSGTSGPGEQYF.

This clone was observed a handful of times. This sequence joins TRBV6-4 and TRBJ2-1; 7 bases are a match to TRBD1. With V trimmed by 3 bases and J by 9 bases, 11 bases remained unmatched. The germline V gene encodes CDR1 MRHNA and CDR2 SNTAGT. The length of the CDR3 is 15 residues. DNA of the CDR3: TGTGCCAGCAGTGAGACAGGGAGTAATCGGGGTGAGCAGTTCTTC. Translated, it gives CASSETGSNRGEQFF.